The 25 T cell receptor beta chains below all came from one sample that was sequenced in a study of CXCR3-negative and CXCR3-positive naive CD8 T cells. Study-level findings and limits: CXCR3-positive naive cells had more hydrophobic TRB CDR3s than CXCR3-negative naive cells.

The authors made the TRB cDNA libraries by 5' RACE using UMI labels. TCRdb re-called the 5' RACE reads and gives one entry per CDR3 protein, without DNA. Recorded for this sample: some 130,000 distinct CDR3 sequences. Their target antigens are unknown. The sample consisted of naive CXCR3+ CD8+ T cells from blood. Subset described: CD45RO-CCR7+CD27+CD95- naive CD8+ T cells expressing CXCR3 (TNR3+). The receptors were gathered from a human donor in good health. Some clones in this sample may be carry-over from other donors' samples.

The chain links TRBV9 to TRBJ1-1; TCRdb's D gene call, TRBD1, goes unchecked for lack of DNA. CDR1 SGDLS and CDR2 YYNGEE come from the germline V gene. The CDR3 extends over 15 amino acids. This chain's CDR3 is CASSVDTGGFTEAFF.

The chain is built from TRBV28 and TRBJ2-1; TCRdb names TRBD1, which stays unverified in the absence of DNA. This CDR3 spans 18 amino acids. Looked up from germline, CDR1 is MDHEN and CDR2 is SYDVKM. CDR3 sequence reads: CASSPFGTGASSYNEQFF.

The V gene is TRBV19, the J gene TRBJ1-2; the TCRdb call, TRBD1, lacks DNA for checking. CDR1 is LNHDA and CDR2 is SQIVND in the germline V gene (reference sequence). This CDR3 has 15 amino acids. The CDR3 protein is CASSIGTGVYYGYTF. Supplemented by reference TRBV19 and TRBJ1-2, the full variable domain reads DGGITQSPKYLFRKEGQNVTLSCEQNLNHDAMYWYRQDPGQGLRLIYYSQIVNDFQKGDIAEGYSVSREKKESFPLTVTSAQKNPTAFYLCASSIGTGVYYGYTFGSGTRLTVV.

The chain combines TRBV9 with TRBJ1-1. CDR1 and CDR2 from the germline V gene are SGDLS and YYNGEE. This CDR3 has 15 residues. The CDR3 region is CASSVVSRVGTEAFF.

The chain is built from TRBV29-1 and TRBJ2-2; TCRdb outputs TRBD1, but without DNA this stays unchecked. The germline V gene encodes CDR1 SQVTM and CDR2 ANQGSEA. This CDR3 region has 14 residues. The CDR3 sequence: CSVEVLGGLGELFF.

Here the CDR3 reads CASSLTTPILSYEQYF. The J gene is TRBJ2-7, the V gene TRBV12-3 or TRBV12-4. The CDR3 runs 16 residues.

CDR3 in amino acids: CASSQGAGPYGYTF. The chain has TRBV7-3 and TRBJ1-2. The CDR3 contains 14 residues. Germline assignment: CDR1 SGHTA and CDR2 FQGTGA.

The gene calls are TRBV2 and TRBJ2-7; the D gene TCRdb calls, TRBD1, cannot be checked with no DNA. CDR1 is SNHLY and CDR2 is FYNNEI in the germline V gene. CDR3 size: 15 residues. CDR3: CASSEGTGETYEQYF.

This chain joins TRBV5-1 and TRBJ1-6; TCRdb lists TRBD1, though no DNA is available to test this call. The CDR3 is made up of 17 amino acids. Germline V CDR1 and CDR2: SGHRS, YFSETQ. The CDR3 reads CASSLSQGIGDRSPLHF.

This chain joins TRBV5-1 and TRBJ2-7; without DNA, the TCRdb call of TRBD2 cannot be checked. Per germline, CDR1 SGHRS and CDR2 YFSETQ. This CDR3 region has 13 residues. This chain's CDR3 is CASSLTGSDEQYF.

J is TRBJ2-1 and V is TRBV29-1; TCRdb calls TRBD2, which cannot be checked without DNA. CDR1 and CDR2 (germline): SQVTM, ANQGSEA. The CDR3 totals 13 residues. This chain's CDR3 is CSGSGRSLNEQFF.

V and J are TRBV7-9 and TRBJ2-3. The CDR3 consists of 13 residues. Germline CDR1 is SEHNR and CDR2 is FQNEAQ (reference sequence). CDR3: CASSLEVSDTQYF.

The V and J genes are TRBV13 and TRBJ1-4; TCRdb returns TRBD1, unconfirmable since there is no DNA. CDR3 length: 15 residues. CDR1 is PRHDT, CDR2 FYEKMQ, per germline (reference sequence). CDR3 region: CASSIRTGSGEKLFF.

The chain employs TRBV28 and TRBJ2-7; as DNA is missing, the TRBD2 call by TCRdb cannot be tested. Germline V gene sequence: CDR1 MDHEN, CDR2 SYDVKM. The CDR3 is 16 residues long. CDR3 protein: CASSPEERDGVTEQYF.

V and J are TRBV7-2 and TRBJ2-2; TCRdb gives TRBD2 as the D gene, but with no DNA this cannot be confirmed. There are 18 residues in the CDR3. Germline V gene sequence: CDR1 SGHTA, CDR2 FQGNSA. The CDR3 spells CASSLTSGGPLNTGELFF.

The chain combines TRBV7-9 with TRBJ1-2; TCRdb gives TRBD1 as the D gene, but with no DNA this cannot be confirmed. CDR1 is SEHNR and CDR2 is FQNEAQ in the germline V gene (reference sequence). The CDR3 extends over 15 amino acids. The CDR3 sequence is CASSLELGPREGYTF.

This chain uses TRBV29-1 with TRBJ2-1; checking the TCRdb D call of TRBD2 is not possible without DNA. CDR3 length: 12 residues. Germline V lookup: CDR1 SQVTM, CDR2 ANQGSEA. The CDR3 is CSVLLLPDGHFF.

The J gene is TRBJ2-1, the V gene TRBV30; TCRdb reports TRBD1, a call that lacks DNA to check it against. The CDR3 extends over 13 amino acids. In germline, CDR1 is GTSNPN, CDR2 SVGIG (reference sequence). The CDR3 spells CAWSVLGGNEQFF.

The chain is built from TRBV20-1 and TRBJ1-3. The CDR3 spans 15 residues. Germline V gene sequence: CDR1 DFQATT, CDR2 SNEGSKA (reference sequence). This CDR3 reads CSARDLQGSGNTIYF.

This chain uses TRBV7-2 with TRBJ1-2. Germline CDR1 reads SGHTA; CDR2 reads FQGNSA. This CDR3 has 13 residues. The CDR3 spells CASSLTNYYGYTF.

The V gene is TRBV7-2, the J gene TRBJ2-3; absent DNA, TCRdb's TRBD2 call cannot be checked. CDR1 and CDR2 (germline): SGHTA, FQGNSA. This CDR3 contains 17 residues. This CDR3 is CASSLDVRAGLGDTQYF.

The gene calls are TRBV12-3 or TRBV12-4 and TRBJ1-2; the D call from TCRdb, TRBD1, cannot be confirmed without DNA. This CDR3 region has 15 residues. This CDR3 is CASSAPSEVNYGYTF.

V usage is TRBV14 and J usage is TRBJ2-2; TCRdb designates TRBD2, a call that cannot be tested without DNA. The germline gives CDR1 SGHDN, CDR2 FVKESK. This CDR3 is built from 16 residues. CDR3 in amino acids: CASSQELAAYTGELFF. The entire variable domain, with the rest obtained from reference TRBV14 and TRBJ2-2, is as follows: EAGVTQFPSHSVIEKGQTVTLRCDPISGHDNLYWYRRVMGKEIKFLLHFVKESKQDESGMPNNRFLAERTGGTYSTLKVQPAELEDSGVYFCASSQELAAYTGELFFGEGSRLTVL.

The chain carries TRBV12-3 or TRBV12-4 and TRBJ2-5; TCRdb proposes TRBD1, but this gene call is untestable without DNA. This CDR3 region has 14 residues. The CDR3 sequence: CASSLEGGQETQYF.

The CDR3 protein is CASSLGGEWNEQFF. The V gene is TRBV11-3, the J gene TRBJ2-1; checking the TCRdb D call of TRBD1 is not possible without DNA. CDR1 is SGHNT and CDR2 is YENEEA in the germline V gene. The CDR3 sequence is 14 residues long.